The clone carrying this T cell receptor beta chain has a count of ten or more. This CDR3 is also generated by other DNA sequences in the sample. Until they underwent thyroid surgery, no patient had received any treatment. Germline CDR1 and CDR2: SNHLY and FYNNEI. Trimming left V 7 bases short and J 7 bases short, with 10 bases between. The CDR3 is made up of 12 amino acids. The source of the sample is a study of metastatic and nonmetastatic thyroid tumors. TCRdb reassembled clones from the PCR reads with MiXCR. The sample comprises almost 35,000 clones, about a sixth of which are singletons, and under 3.5% rests with the top ten.

The sequenced sample consisted of blood. The V and J genes are TRBV2 and TRBJ1-4; no clear D. The receptor was derived from a female donor with papillary thyroid cancer or a benign thyroid nodule (not recorded which). Some clones in this sample may be carry-over from other donors' samples. The CDR3 sequence is CASTLGGEKLFF. The CDR3 nucleotides are TGTGCCAGCACTTTGGGAGGTGAAAAACTGTTTTTT.